Here is one T cell receptor (beta chain) with its context. This sample was included in a study of T-cell reconstitution after alpha-beta-depleted transplantation in children. Unique molecular identifiers were used in preparing the TCRbeta library. TCRdb redid the calling of the PCR reads with MiXCR, one entry per CDR3 protein. The table includes nearly 550,000 distinct CDR3 sequences, around 18% detected once. This sequence originates from a human donor who donated a stem cell graft to a child with acute lymphoblastic leukemia. The sample in question was PBMCs from the stem cell graft donor, obtained from the stem cell graft.

The CDR3 spells CASSPRATYEQYF. The CDR3 nucleotides read TGTGCCAGCAGCCCGCGGGCGACGTACGAGCAGTACTTC. The rearrangement links TRBV7-8 to TRBJ2-7, with TRBD2 as a possible D gene (5 bases). V dropped 5 bases and J dropped 4 bases, with 12 bases sitting between them. Germline lookup yields CDR1 SGHVS and CDR2 FQNEAQ. This CDR3 is 13 amino acids long.